This TCR beta chain appears in the sequencing data of a study of blood T cell repertoires in COVID-19. The junction had 9 bases not matched to a gene; V was cut back by 5 bases and J by 0 bases. CDR1 is SGHAT, CDR2 FQNNGV, per germline. The CDR3 is made up of 16 amino acids. TCRdb's table, derived via immunoSEQ multiplex PCR, lists solely in-frame clones and lacks some. Among approximately 300,000 clones listed, roughly 89% were seen once. Sample: PBMCs or T cells enriched from blood (not recorded which). The gene calls are TRBV11-2 and TRBJ1-1; 7 positions agree with TRBD1. This receptor was identified in a man aged 55-75 years who had recovered from COVID-19. The CDR3: CASSPGGQGVNTEAFF. The CDR3 DNA follows: TGTGCCAGCAGCCCCGGTGGCCAGGGGGTGAACACTGAAGCTTTCTTT.